This T cell receptor beta chain was captured in a study of radiation and T cells in renal cell carcinoma. The CDR3 loop spans 16 amino acids. CDR1 and CDR2 (germline): MNHEY, SVGAGI. The V end was cut by 1 base, the J end by 4 bases, with 11 bases between. This clone rates as medium-sized (0.01 to 0.1%). What it binds is unknown. Points from the study as a whole: From baseline, blood top tumor clonotypes peaked at 2 weeks post-radiation. Only small tumor regions of 0.8 to 1 g were sampled.

Some clones are missing from TCRdb's copy, which holds only in-frame ones; the method was immunoSEQ multiplex PCR. Of 18,000 or so clones listed, about 56% are singletons. Treatment meaning: 15 Gy SBRT to primary tumor, nephrectomy 4 weeks later. The chain combines TRBV6-5 with TRBJ1-6, with D maybe TRBD1 (6 bases). The source of this sequence is a middle-aged man with renal cell carcinoma. Sequences were derived from tumor tissue, sampled from a patient whose treatment included radiotherapy and nephrectomy. The CDR3 coding sequence is TGTGCCAGCAGTTACTGGACAGTGAAATATAATTCACCCCTCCACTTT. This codes for CASSYWTVKYNSPLHF.